The rows below give T cell receptor beta chains drawn from one sample of a study of B cell selection in AIRE deficiency. Clones were read by immunoSEQ multiplex PCR, and TCRdb kept only the in-frame ones, dropping some. This repertoire shows fewer than 30,000 clones, approximately 97% found once; its top ten account for less than 0.25%. The sample comprised conventional CD4+ T cells sorted from PBMCs. The receptors here all came from a human donor with AIRE deficiency. CDR3s include the opening cysteine and the closing phenylalanine or tryptophan. Fields, in order: clone size, J gene, D gene, V gene, CDR3 protein, CDR3 DNA. D genes are given only for firm matches. Expanded clones are given a class, and other clones once, few, many or no size at all.

clone size: .; J gene: TRBJ1-3; D gene: .; V gene: TRBV7-6; CDR3 protein: CASSLPRDKKDSGNTIYF; CDR3 DNA: TGTGCCAGCAGCTTACCCCGGGACAAGAAAGACTCTGGAAACACCATATATTTT
clone size: .; J gene: TRBJ1-2; D gene: .; V gene: TRBV5-8; CDR3 protein: CASSSRWTSAGYTF; CDR3 DNA: TGTGCCAGCAGCTCCCGATGGACGAGCGCTGGCTACACCTTC
clone size: .; J gene: TRBJ1-2; D gene: .; V gene: TRBV5-4; CDR3 protein: CASSVSETYGYTF; CDR3 DNA: TGTGCCAGCAGCGTATCAGAGACCTATGGCTACACCTTC
clone size: .; J gene: TRBJ1-2; D gene: .; V gene: TRBV7-9; CDR3 protein: CASSYLGWEQGYGYTF; CDR3 DNA: TGTGCCAGCAGCTACCTGGGCTGGGAGCAAGGCTATGGCTACACCTTC
clone size: once; J gene: TRBJ2-7; D gene: .; V gene: TRBV19; CDR3 protein: CASSITGVPYEQYF; CDR3 DNA: TGTGCCAGTAGTATCACCGGGGTCCCCTACGAGCAGTACTTC
clone size: .; J gene: TRBJ1-2; D gene: TRBD1; V gene: TRBV5-1; CDR3 protein: CASSLETGFYGYTF; CDR3 DNA: TGCGCCAGCAGCTTGGAGACAGGGTTCTATGGCTACACCTTC
clone size: .; J gene: TRBJ1-2; D gene: TRBD1; V gene: TRBV12-5; CDR3 protein: CASGWGTGHGYTF; CDR3 DNA: TGTGCTAGTGGGTGGGGGACAGGGCACGGCTACACCTTC
clone size: .; J gene: TRBJ2-7; D gene: .; V gene: TRBV10-3; CDR3 protein: CAISTIRTVSYEQYF; CDR3 DNA: TGTGCCATCAGTACTATTAGGACAGTCTCCTACGAGCAGTACTTC
clone size: .; J gene: TRBJ1-2; D gene: .; V gene: TRBV27; CDR3 protein: CASSLIPGSAANYGYTF; CDR3 DNA: TGTGCCAGCAGTTTAATCCCAGGGAGTGCCGCTAACTATGGCTACACCTTC
clone size: once; J gene: TRBJ2-1; D gene: TRBD2; V gene: TRBV5-1; CDR3 protein: CASSLVGGLAGNNEQFF; CDR3 DNA: TGCGCCAGCAGCTTGGTTGGGGGACTAGCGGGAAACAATGAGCAGTTCTTC
clone size: .; J gene: TRBJ2-1; D gene: TRBD2; V gene: TRBV27; CDR3 protein: CASTNRLAGAGEQFF; CDR3 DNA: TGTGCCAGCACGAATCGACTAGCGGGAGCGGGTGAGCAGTTCTTC
clone size: .; J gene: TRBJ2-1; D gene: .; V gene: TRBV21-1; CDR3 protein: CASEDPSYNEQFF; CDR3 DNA: TGTGCCAGCGAAGACCCATCCTACAATGAGCAGTTCTTC
clone size: .; J gene: TRBJ1-4; D gene: .; V gene: TRBV4-2; CDR3 protein: CASSRGGQGLANEKLFF; CDR3 DNA: TGTGCCAGCAGCCGAGGGGGGCAGGGGCTGGCTAATGAAAAACTGTTTTTT
clone size: .; J gene: TRBJ1-4; D gene: .; V gene: TRBV19; CDR3 protein: CASKGSRLDEKLFF; CDR3 DNA: TGTGCCAGTAAGGGGAGTAGGCTTGATGAAAAACTGTTTTTT
clone size: .; J gene: TRBJ2-7; D gene: TRBD2; V gene: TRBV15; CDR3 protein: CATSRDLAGVGEQYF; CDR3 DNA: TGTGCCACCAGCAGAGACCTAGCGGGAGTCGGCGAGCAGTACTTC
clone size: .; J gene: TRBJ2-7; D gene: .; V gene: TRBV5-1; CDR3 protein: CASSLETGTGYEQYF; CDR3 DNA: TGCGCCAGCAGCTTGGAAACCGGGACGGGCTACGAGCAGTACTTC
clone size: .; J gene: TRBJ2-6; D gene: .; V gene: TRBV25-1; CDR3 protein: CASSGVGSGANVLTF; CDR3 DNA: TGTGCCAGCAGTGGGGTAGGTTCTGGGGCCAACGTCCTGACTTTC
clone size: .; J gene: TRBJ1-4; D gene: TRBD1; V gene: TRBV6-5; CDR3 protein: CASSWDRMGEKLFF; CDR3 DNA: TGTGCCAGCAGTTGGGACAGGATGGGTGAAAAACTGTTTTTT
clone size: .; J gene: TRBJ2-1; D gene: .; V gene: TRBV7-8; CDR3 protein: CASVAFGGPPRNEQFF; CDR3 DNA: TGTGCCAGCGTCGCCTTTGGGGGCCCCCCCCGCAATGAGCAGTTCTTC
clone size: .; J gene: TRBJ2-5; D gene: .; V gene: TRBV18; CDR3 protein: CASSPARQQETQYF; CDR3 DNA: TGTGCCAGCTCACCCGCCCGACAGCAAGAGACCCAGTACTTC
clone size: .; J gene: TRBJ2-5; D gene: .; V gene: TRBV18; CDR3 protein: CASSPLSGTETQYF; CDR3 DNA: TGTGCCAGCTCACCACTCTCAGGCACAGAGACCCAGTACTTC
clone size: .; J gene: TRBJ2-3; D gene: TRBD2; V gene: TRBV2; CDR3 protein: CASSERLAGLSTDTQYF; CDR3 DNA: TGTGCCAGCAGTGAACGGCTAGCGGGGCTTAGCACAGATACGCAGTATTTT
clone size: .; J gene: TRBJ1-5; D gene: .; V gene: TRBV7-9; CDR3 protein: CASSLAGQLNQPQHF; CDR3 DNA: TGTGCCAGCAGCTTAGCCGGACAGTTAAATCAGCCCCAGCATTTT
clone size: .; J gene: TRBJ2-1; D gene: .; V gene: TRBV20-1; CDR3 protein: CSARGRYEQFF; CDR3 DNA: TGCAGTGCTAGAGGGCGTTATGAGCAGTTCTTC
clone size: .; J gene: TRBJ1-1; D gene: .; V gene: TRBV5-4; CDR3 protein: CASSPRDVNTEAFF; CDR3 DNA: TGTGCCAGCAGCCCGAGGGACGTGAACACTGAAGCTTTCTTT
clone size: .; J gene: TRBJ2-1; D gene: .; V gene: TRBV7-2; CDR3 protein: CASTDPPRGTMAYNEQFF; CDR3 DNA: TGTGCCAGCACCGATCCGCCTAGGGGGACTATGGCGTACAATGAGCAGTTCTTC
clone size: .; J gene: TRBJ2-2; D gene: .; V gene: TRBV2; CDR3 protein: CASSGARYTGELFF; CDR3 DNA: TGTGCCAGCAGTGGGGCCAGGTACACCGGGGAGCTGTTTTTT
clone size: .; J gene: TRBJ2-2; D gene: TRBD1; V gene: TRBV5-1; CDR3 protein: CASSWDRANTGELFF; CDR3 DNA: TGCGCCAGCAGTTGGGACAGGGCGAACACCGGGGAGCTGTTTTTT
clone size: .; J gene: TRBJ1-5; D gene: .; V gene: TRBV15; CDR3 protein: CATSRDRYSNQPQHF; CDR3 DNA: TGTGCCACCAGCAGAGATCGGTATAGCAATCAGCCCCAGCATTTT
clone size: .; J gene: TRBJ2-3; D gene: .; V gene: TRBV7-3; CDR3 protein: CASSSDPGHTQYF; CDR3 DNA: TGTGCCAGCAGCTCCGACCCCGGACATACGCAGTATTTT
clone size: .; J gene: TRBJ1-2; D gene: .; V gene: TRBV6-5; CDR3 protein: CAISESEGWGGYTF; CDR3 DNA: TGTGCCATCAGTGAGTCGGAGGGTTGGGGTGGCTACACCTTC
clone size: .; J gene: TRBJ2-3; D gene: .; V gene: TRBV6-1; CDR3 protein: CASSESTGGTDTQYF; CDR3 DNA: TGTGCCAGCAGTGAATCGACGGGAGGCACAGATACGCAGTATTTT
clone size: .; J gene: TRBJ1-5; D gene: .; V gene: TRBV5-8; CDR3 protein: CASSLMWDSNQPQHF; CDR3 DNA: TGTGCCAGCAGCTTGATGTGGGATAGCAATCAGCCCCAGCATTTT
clone size: once; J gene: TRBJ2-7; D gene: TRBD1; V gene: TRBV6-1; CDR3 protein: CASNPGQRIYEQYF; CDR3 DNA: TGTGCCAGCAACCCGGGACAGAGAATCTACGAGCAGTACTTC
clone size: once; J gene: TRBJ2-1; D gene: .; V gene: TRBV19; CDR3 protein: CASRSRGSSYNEQFF; CDR3 DNA: TGTGCCAGTAGATCGCGGGGTAGCTCCTACAATGAGCAGTTCTTC
clone size: .; J gene: TRBJ2-7; D gene: .; V gene: TRBV5-1; CDR3 protein: CASSLLPGHDYEQYF; CDR3 DNA: TGCGCCAGCAGCTTACTTCCGGGACACGACTACGAGCAGTACTTC
clone size: once; J gene: TRBJ2-7; D gene: .; V gene: TRBV2; CDR3 protein: CASRRTEAYEQYF; CDR3 DNA: TGTGCCAGCAGGAGGACAGAGGCTTACGAGCAGTACTTC
clone size: .; J gene: TRBJ1-5; D gene: .; V gene: TRBV7-2; CDR3 protein: CASSREQGSNQPQHF; CDR3 DNA: TGTGCCAGCAGCCGGGAACAGGGAAGCAATCAGCCCCAGCATTTT
clone size: .; J gene: TRBJ2-1; D gene: .; V gene: TRBV5-1; CDR3 protein: CASSFVSRDPYNEQFF; CDR3 DNA: TGCGCCAGCAGCTTCGTATCCCGGGACCCCTACAATGAGCAGTTCTTC
clone size: .; J gene: TRBJ2-7; D gene: TRBD1; V gene: TRBV28; CDR3 protein: CASSLSGTGIPYEQYF; CDR3 DNA: TGTGCCAGCAGTTTATCCGGGACAGGGATCCCCTACGAGCAGTACTTC
clone size: .; J gene: TRBJ2-2; D gene: .; V gene: TRBV18; CDR3 protein: CASSPGTSGTGELFF; CDR3 DNA: TGTGCCAGCTCACCCGGGACATCGGGCACCGGGGAGCTGTTTTTT
clone size: .; J gene: TRBJ1-1; D gene: .; V gene: TRBV28; CDR3 protein: CASSRDGLNTEAFF; CDR3 DNA: TGTGCCAGCAGCCGCGACGGCTTGAACACTGAAGCTTTCTTT